The clone carrying this TCR beta chain appeared many times. Its antigen is not identified. General study results and limits: In terms of TCR gene usage, tumor memory CD4+ T cells clustered together with blood and lymph node memory CD4+ cells, as well as with lymph node naive CD4+ cells. Greatest tumor Treg TCR overlap was with tumor naive CD4+ cells.

CDR3 length equals 18 residues. The germline V and J ends were trimmed by 3 bases and 2 bases, with 21 bases remaining between them. CDR1 is SEHNR, CDR2 FQNEAQ, per germline (reference sequence). Semi-nested PCR with Nested Universal Primer A followed constant-region reverse priming of full-length variable regions. TCRdb re-called the 5' RACE reads with MiXCR, one entry per CDR3 protein. The sample carries tens of thousands of distinct CDR3 sequences, around 24% recorded once. The chain employs TRBV7-9 and TRBJ2-3, with D possibly TRBD2 on 6 matching bases. The clonotype was recovered from a female donor with breast cancer. Source material: memory CD4+ T cells sorted from blood. Subset: memory CD4+ T cells, CD4+CD45RO+CD25-. In nucleotides, the CDR3 is TGTGCCAGCAGCTTCGCGGACCGCGGAGGGATCGACACAGATACGCAGTATTTT. The encoded protein is CASSFADRGGIDTDTQYF.